This T cell receptor beta chain was sequenced for a study of CD8 T cells in Susac syndrome. The CDR3 sequence is 15 residues long. The V end was cut by 4 bases, the J end by 4 bases, with 17 bases between. CDR1 GTSNPN and CDR2 SVGIG come from the germline V gene (reference sequence). RNA totalling about 0.5 to 1 ug underwent reverse transcription with random hexamers. A single record per CDR3 protein comes from TCRdb applying MiXCR to the immunoSEQ multiplex PCR reads. In the table there are around 160,000 distinct CDR3 sequences, roughly 94% of which are singletons. This clonotype originated in a human donor with multiple sclerosis. This chain connects TRBV30 to TRBJ1-3; weak D call: TRBD1 (5 bases). Sequenced input: CD4+ T cells from PBMCs. The CDR3 coding sequence is TGTGCCTGGACCACCTCGAGGGGCGCAGGAAACACCATATATTTT. Translating it yields CAWTTSRGAGNTIYF.